This entry features one T cell receptor beta chain sequence. The target antigen is unknown. TCRdb's table, derived via immunoSEQ multiplex PCR, lists solely in-frame clones and lacks some. Among some 64,000 clones listed, more than 85% were seen once. These data come from a study of OX40 agonist ivuxolimab in advanced cancers. Overall study results and limits: In the expanded peripheral T cells, antigen specificity was never determined. There was clonal expansion of CD4+ and CD8+ blood T cells by week 6 at 0.1 to 3.0 mg/kg.

J was trimmed by 0 bases and V by 3 bases; bases with no gene match: 5. The CDR3 spans 16 residues. Germline-derived CDR1 and CDR2 are KGHSH and LQKENI. Baseline was the first blood sampling point, followed by cycle 4 day 1 and cycle 7 day 1. The chain has TRBV18 and TRBJ1-2; 9 nucleotides match TRBD1. The receptor was derived from an adult with an advanced solid tumor such as melanoma, head and neck, liver or kidney cancer. This material consisted of CD4+ or CD8+ T cells sorted from blood, taken in a trial of the OX40 agonist ivuxolimab. The CDR3 reads CASSPSWDRANYGYTF. The CDR3 DNA reads TGTGCCAGCTCACCGAGTTGGGACAGGGCTAACTATGGCTACACCTTC.